This is a list of T cell receptor beta chains from one sample in a study of cytomegalovirus exposure and HLA in healthy donors. Clones were sequenced by immunoSEQ multiplex PCR, and TCRdb holds only the in-frame ones, with some missing. The sample consists of some 99,000 clones, about 86% of them appearing once. Sequencing was done on a sample of PBMCs. The origin of the receptors is a woman in her twenties or thirties in good health and CMV-seronegative. Each CDR3 is given with its conserved first and last residue. Size is stated for part of the rows, as once, few or many counts, or as a class when the clone is expanded.

clone size | J gene | V gene | CDR3 protein
- | TRBJ2-5 | TRBV27 | CASSLYPGEETQYF
- | TRBJ2-7 | TRBV7-9 | CASSLGTGGEVYEQYF
- | TRBJ2-7 | TRBV14 | CASSQNRVVNEQYF
- | TRBJ2-4 | TRBV6-5 | CASRLGTGVNIQYF
- | TRBJ2-2 | TRBV6-1 | CASIRVAGELFF
- | TRBJ1-1 | TRBV5-4 | CASSGQGFTLGSANTEAFF
- | - | TRBV5-5 | CASSSGGARSYEQYF
- | TRBJ2-3 | TRBV30 | CAEGQGGTDTQYF
- | TRBJ1-5 | TRBV5-3 | CARSLTRVSNQPQHF
- | TRBJ2-2 | TRBV5-4 | CASNRDLTNTGELFF
- | TRBJ2-5 | TRBV27 | CASSPYQGETQYF
- | TRBJ2-7 | TRBV2 | CASRLVQGYEQYF
- | TRBJ2-1 | TRBV18 | CASSLLAGGPNEQFF
- | TRBJ2-7 | TRBV9 | CASSVAPGLHNEQYF
once | TRBJ2-7 | TRBV29-1 | CSVQEVSYEQYF
- | TRBJ1-5 | TRBV21-1 | CAFSQGTGVYSNQPQHF
- | TRBJ1-2 | TRBV19 | CASSMVQGYYGYTF
- | TRBJ2-3 | TRBV9 | CASSVGVAGFRDTQYF
- | TRBJ2-2 | TRBV5-1 | CASTKPLCGTNTGELFF
- | TRBJ1-5 | TRBV11-2 | CASSLDTGGSQPQHF
- | TRBJ2-2 | TRBV6-5 | CASSEVGAGGELFF
few | TRBJ2-3 | TRBV7-9 | CASSLSVSTTDTQYF
- | TRBJ2-7 | TRBV7-8 | CASNPPSGSTYEQYF
- | TRBJ2-3 | TRBV11-2 | CASSSSGWTTDTQYF
once | TRBJ2-5 | TRBV4-3 | CASSQDRGGEETQYF
- | TRBJ2-5 | TRBV5-1 | CASSLGTGTGYQETQYF
- | TRBJ2-1 | TRBV7-2 | CASSSGLRNNEQFF
- | TRBJ1-2 | TRBV27 | CASSLGWGDLDYGYTF
few | TRBJ1-4 | TRBV25-1 | CASSVQAQNGKLFF
- | TRBJ2-1 | TRBV19 | CASSIQGADYNEQFF
few | TRBJ1-1 | TRBV27 | CASRPELITGAGAFF
- | TRBJ1-5 | TRBV2 | CASSEARTSVQPQHF
few | TRBJ2-7 | TRBV6-5 | CASSYSTGGSYEQYF
- | TRBJ2-1 | TRBV7-9 | CASSLARLAGGEQFF
once | TRBJ2-1 | TRBV7-9 | CASRHTSLNEQFF
- | TRBJ2-7 | TRBV6-1 | CASSELDRTYEQYF
- | TRBJ2-3 | TRBV14 | CASSQAGVGPDTQYF
once | TRBJ2-7 | TRBV9 | CASSGSGSGEQYF
- | TRBJ1-1 | TRBV5-1 | CASRTTGDRNTEAFF
once | TRBJ2-7 | TRBV11-1 | CASSLATTYEQYF
few | TRBJ2-7 | TRBV28 | CASTLDGALGEQYF
- | TRBJ2-1 | TRBV29-1 | CSVVKLAGGSEQFF
- | TRBJ2-7 | TRBV4-3 | CASSQDQATGAYEQYF
- | TRBJ2-1 | TRBV29-1 | CSCKAGGIYNEQFF
- | TRBJ1-2 | TRBV18 | CASSLNPGTGLYGYTF
- | TRBJ2-7 | TRBV6-1 | CASSEAPGTGAYEQYF
few | TRBJ2-5 | TRBV7-6 | CASSRYQETQYF